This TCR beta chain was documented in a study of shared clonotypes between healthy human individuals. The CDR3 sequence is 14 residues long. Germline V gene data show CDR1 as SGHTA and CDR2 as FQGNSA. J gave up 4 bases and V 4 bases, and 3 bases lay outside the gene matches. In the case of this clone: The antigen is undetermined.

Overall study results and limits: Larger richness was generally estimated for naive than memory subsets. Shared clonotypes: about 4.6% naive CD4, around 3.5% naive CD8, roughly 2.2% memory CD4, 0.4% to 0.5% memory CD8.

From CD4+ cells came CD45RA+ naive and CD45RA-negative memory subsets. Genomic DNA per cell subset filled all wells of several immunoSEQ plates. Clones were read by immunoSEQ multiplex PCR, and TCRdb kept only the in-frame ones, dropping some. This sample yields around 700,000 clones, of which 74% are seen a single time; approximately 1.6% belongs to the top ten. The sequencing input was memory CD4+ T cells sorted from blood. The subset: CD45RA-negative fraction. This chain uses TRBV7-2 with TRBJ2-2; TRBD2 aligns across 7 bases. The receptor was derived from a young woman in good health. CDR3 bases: TGTGCCAGCAGCTCACAGCGGGGCACCGGGGAGCTGTTTTTT. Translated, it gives CASSSQRGTGELFF.